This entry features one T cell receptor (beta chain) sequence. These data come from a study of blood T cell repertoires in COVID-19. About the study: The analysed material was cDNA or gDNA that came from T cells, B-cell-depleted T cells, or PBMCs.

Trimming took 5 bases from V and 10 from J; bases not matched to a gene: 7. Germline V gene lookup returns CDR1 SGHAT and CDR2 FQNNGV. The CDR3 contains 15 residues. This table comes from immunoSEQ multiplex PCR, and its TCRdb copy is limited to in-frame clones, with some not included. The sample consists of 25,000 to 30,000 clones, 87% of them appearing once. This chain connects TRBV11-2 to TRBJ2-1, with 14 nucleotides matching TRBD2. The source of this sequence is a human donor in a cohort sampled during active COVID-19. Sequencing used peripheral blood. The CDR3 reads CASSPGLAGEREQFF. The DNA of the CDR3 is TGTGCCAGCAGCCCGGGACTAGCGGGAGAACGGGAGCAGTTCTTC. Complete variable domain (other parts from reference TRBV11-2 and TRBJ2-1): EAGVAQSPRYKIIEKRQSVAFWCNPISGHATLYWYQQILGQGPKLLIQFQNNGVVDDSQLPKDRFSAERLKGVDSTLKIQPAKLEDSAVYLCASSPGLAGEREQFFGPGTRLTVL.